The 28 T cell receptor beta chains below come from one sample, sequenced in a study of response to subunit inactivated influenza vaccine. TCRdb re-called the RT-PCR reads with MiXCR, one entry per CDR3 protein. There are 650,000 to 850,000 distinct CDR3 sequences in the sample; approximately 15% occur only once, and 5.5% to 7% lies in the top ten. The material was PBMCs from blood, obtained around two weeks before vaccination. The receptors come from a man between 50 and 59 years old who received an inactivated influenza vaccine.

This chain's CDR3 is CSVEDLGRQGDTEAFF. In nucleotides, the CDR3 is TGCAGCGTTGAAGATCTTGGAAGACAGGGGGACACTGAAGCTTTCTTT. This chain uses TRBV29-1 with TRBJ1-1; TRBD1 aligns across 9 bases. The V gene end was trimmed by 0 bases and the J gene end by 3 bases; junction bases not matched to a gene: 8. Germline loops: CDR1 SQVTM, CDR2 ANQGSEA. The CDR3 spans 16 residues.

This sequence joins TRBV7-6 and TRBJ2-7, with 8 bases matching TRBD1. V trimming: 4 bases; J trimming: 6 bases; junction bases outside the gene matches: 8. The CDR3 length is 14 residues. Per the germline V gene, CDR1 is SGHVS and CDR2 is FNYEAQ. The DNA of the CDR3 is TGTGCCAGCAGCTCACAGGGGGAGGTGGGCGAGCAGTACTTC. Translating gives CASSSQGEVGEQYF.

CDR3 loop: CASRGTSGGAKTQYF. CDR3 bases: TGTGCCAGCAGAGGGACTAGCGGGGGGGCGAAGACCCAGTACTTC. The V call is TRBV12-3 or TRBV12-4, the J call TRBJ2-5, with 16 positions matching TRBD2. The CDR3 length is 15 residues. After removal of 6 bases from V and 6 bases from J, the junction contained 4 bases not matched to a gene.

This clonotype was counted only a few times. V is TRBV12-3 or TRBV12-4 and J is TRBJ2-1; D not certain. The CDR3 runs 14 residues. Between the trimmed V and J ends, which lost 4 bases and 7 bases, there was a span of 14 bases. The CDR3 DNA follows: TGTGCCAGCAGTTCCGTTGAGCCGTTTAATGAGCAGTTCTTC. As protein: CASSSVEPFNEQFF.

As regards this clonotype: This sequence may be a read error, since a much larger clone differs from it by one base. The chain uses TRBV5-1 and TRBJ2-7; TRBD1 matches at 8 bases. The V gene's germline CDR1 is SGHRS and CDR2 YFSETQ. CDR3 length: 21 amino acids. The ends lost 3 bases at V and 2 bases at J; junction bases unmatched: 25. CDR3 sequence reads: CASSWDRPRTCGETHTYEQYF. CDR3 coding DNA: TGCGCCAGCAGCTGGGACAGGCCCCGGACTTGCGGTGAGACCCATACCTACGAGCAGTACTTC.

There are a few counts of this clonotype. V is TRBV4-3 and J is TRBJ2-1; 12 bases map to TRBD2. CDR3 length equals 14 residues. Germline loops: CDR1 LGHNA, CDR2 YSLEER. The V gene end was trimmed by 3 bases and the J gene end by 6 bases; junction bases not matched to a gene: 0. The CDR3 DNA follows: TGCGCCAGCAGCCAGACTAGCGGGAGCAATGAGCAGTTCTTC. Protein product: CASSQTSGSNEQFF.

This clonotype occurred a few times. The CDR3 sequence: CAISESNPATGNTIYF. The CDR3 DNA sequence: TGTGCCATCAGTGAGTCTAATCCGGCGACAGGCAACACCATATATTTT. The V gene is TRBV10-3, the J gene TRBJ1-3; D is possibly TRBD1 (6 bases). V lost 0 bases to trimming and J lost 7 bases, with 16 bases between them. This CDR3 comprises 16 residues. Germline assignment: CDR1 ENHRY and CDR2 SYGVKD.

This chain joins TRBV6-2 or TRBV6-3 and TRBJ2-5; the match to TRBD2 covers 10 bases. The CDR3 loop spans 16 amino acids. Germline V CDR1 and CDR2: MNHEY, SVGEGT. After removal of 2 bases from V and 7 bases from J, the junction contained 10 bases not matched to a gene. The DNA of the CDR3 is TGTGCCAGCAGTTACCCCCAGCTAGCGGGGGCCCTGACCCAGTACTTC. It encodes CASSYPQLAGALTQYF.

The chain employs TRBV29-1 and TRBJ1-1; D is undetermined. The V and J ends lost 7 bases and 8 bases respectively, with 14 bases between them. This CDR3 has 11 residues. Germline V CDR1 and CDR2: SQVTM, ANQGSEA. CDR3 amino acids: CSAERAPEAFF. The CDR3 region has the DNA TGCAGCGCCGAAAGGGCCCCGGAAGCTTTCTTT.

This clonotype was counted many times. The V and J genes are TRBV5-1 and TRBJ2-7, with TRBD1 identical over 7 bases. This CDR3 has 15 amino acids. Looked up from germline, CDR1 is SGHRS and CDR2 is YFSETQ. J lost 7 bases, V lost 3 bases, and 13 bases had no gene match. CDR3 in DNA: TGCGCCAGCAGCTCAACCTCGGACAGGATGCGGGAGCAGTACTTC. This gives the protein CASSSTSDRMREQYF.

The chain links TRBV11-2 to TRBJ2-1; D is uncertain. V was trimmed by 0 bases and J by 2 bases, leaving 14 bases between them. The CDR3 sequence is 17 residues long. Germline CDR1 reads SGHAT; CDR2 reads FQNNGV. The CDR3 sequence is CASSLDPYSSPYNEQFF. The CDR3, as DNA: TGTGCCAGCAGCTTAGACCCTTACAGTTCCCCCTACAATGAGCAGTTCTTC.

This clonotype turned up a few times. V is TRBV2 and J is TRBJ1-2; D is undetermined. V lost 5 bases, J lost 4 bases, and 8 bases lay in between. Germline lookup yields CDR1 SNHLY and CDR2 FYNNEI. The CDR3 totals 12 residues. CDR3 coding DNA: TGTGCCAGCAGTTCCCCGCGCTATGGCTACACCTTC. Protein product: CASSSPRYGYTF.

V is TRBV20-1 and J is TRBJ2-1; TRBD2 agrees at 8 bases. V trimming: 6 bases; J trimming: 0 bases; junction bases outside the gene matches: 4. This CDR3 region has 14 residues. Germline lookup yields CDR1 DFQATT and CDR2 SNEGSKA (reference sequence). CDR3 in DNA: TGCAGTGCCAAAGGGACTAGCTCCTACAATGAGCAGTTCTTC. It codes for CSAKGTSSYNEQFF.

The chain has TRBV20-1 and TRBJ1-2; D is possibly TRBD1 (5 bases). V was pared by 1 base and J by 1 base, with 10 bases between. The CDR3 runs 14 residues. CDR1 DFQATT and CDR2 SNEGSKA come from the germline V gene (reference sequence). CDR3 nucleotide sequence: TGCAGTGCTAGAGGGGGCGGGGATAACTATGGCTACACCTTC. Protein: CSARGGGDNYGYTF.

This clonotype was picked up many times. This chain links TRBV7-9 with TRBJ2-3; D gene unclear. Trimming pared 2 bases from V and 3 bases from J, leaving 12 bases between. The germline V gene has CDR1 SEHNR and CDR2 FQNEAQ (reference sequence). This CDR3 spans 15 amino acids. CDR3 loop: CASSLLHTSTDTQYF. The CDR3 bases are TGTGCCAGCAGCTTATTGCACACAAGTACAGATACGCAGTATTTT.

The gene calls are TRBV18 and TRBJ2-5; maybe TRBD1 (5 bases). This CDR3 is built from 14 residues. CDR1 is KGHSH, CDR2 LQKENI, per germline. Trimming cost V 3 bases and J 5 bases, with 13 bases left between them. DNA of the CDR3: TGTGCCAGCTCACCTATCGACAGCCCGGAGACCCAGTACTTC. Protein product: CASSPIDSPETQYF.

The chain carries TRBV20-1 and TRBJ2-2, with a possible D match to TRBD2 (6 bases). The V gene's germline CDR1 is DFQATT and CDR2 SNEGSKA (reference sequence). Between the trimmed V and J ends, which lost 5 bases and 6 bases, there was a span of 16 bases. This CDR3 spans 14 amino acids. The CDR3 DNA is TGCAGTGCTCACATAGCGGCCAGGCCCGGGGAGCTGTTTTTT. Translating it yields CSAHIAARPGELFF.

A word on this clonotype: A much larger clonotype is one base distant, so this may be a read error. As DNA, the CDR3 is TGCGCCAGCAGCTCTCGTGGGGCTGACGGGGTGCTGTTTTTT. It encodes CASSSRGADGVLFF. The chain joins TRBV5-1 to TRBJ2-2, with D possibly being TRBD1 or TRBD2 (5 bases each). The V gene's germline CDR1 is SGHRS and CDR2 YFSETQ. The CDR3 length is 14 residues. Drawing the rest from reference TRBV5-1 and TRBJ2-2, the complete variable domain is KAGVTQTPRYLIKTRGQQVTLSCSPISGHRSVSWYQQTPGQGLQFLFEYFSETQRNKGNFPGRFSGRQFSNSRSEMNVSTLELGDSALYLCASSSRGADGVLFFGEGSRLTVL.

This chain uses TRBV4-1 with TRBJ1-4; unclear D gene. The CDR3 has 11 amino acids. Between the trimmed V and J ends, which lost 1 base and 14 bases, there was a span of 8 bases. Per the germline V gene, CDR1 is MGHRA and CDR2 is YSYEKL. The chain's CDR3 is CASSQVGRLFF. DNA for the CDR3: TGCGCCAGCAGCCAAGTTGGACGGCTGTTTTTT.

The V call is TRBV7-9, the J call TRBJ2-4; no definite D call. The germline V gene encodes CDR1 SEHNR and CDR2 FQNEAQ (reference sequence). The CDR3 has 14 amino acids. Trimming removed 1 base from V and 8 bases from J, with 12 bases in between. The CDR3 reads CASSLVGKVDIQYF. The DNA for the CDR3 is TGTGCCAGCAGCTTAGTTGGGAAGGTTGACATTCAGTACTTC.

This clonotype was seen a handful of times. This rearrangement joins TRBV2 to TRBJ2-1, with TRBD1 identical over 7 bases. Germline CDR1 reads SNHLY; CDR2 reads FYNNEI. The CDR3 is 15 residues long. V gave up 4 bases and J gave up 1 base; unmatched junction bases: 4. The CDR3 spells CASSVGGWSYNEQFF. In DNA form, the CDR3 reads TGTGCCAGCAGTGTAGGGGGCTGGTCCTACAATGAGCAGTTCTTC. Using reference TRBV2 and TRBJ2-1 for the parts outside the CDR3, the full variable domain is EPEVTQTPSHQVTQMGQEVILRCVPISNHLYFYWYRQILGQKVEFLVSFYNNEISEKSEIFDDQFSVERPDGSNFTLKIRSTKLEDSAMYFCASSVGGWSYNEQFFGPGTRLTVL.

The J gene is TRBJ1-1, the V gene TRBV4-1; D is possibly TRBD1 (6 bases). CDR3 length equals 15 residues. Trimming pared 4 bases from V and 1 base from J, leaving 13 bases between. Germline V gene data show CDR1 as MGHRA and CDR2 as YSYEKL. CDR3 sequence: CASSPFLTGNTEAFF. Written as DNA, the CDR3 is TGCGCCAGCAGCCCATTTTTGACAGGGAACACTGAAGCTTTCTTT.

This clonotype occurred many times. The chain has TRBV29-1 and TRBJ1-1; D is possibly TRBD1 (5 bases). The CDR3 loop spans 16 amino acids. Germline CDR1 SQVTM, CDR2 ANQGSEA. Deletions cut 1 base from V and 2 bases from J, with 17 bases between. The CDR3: CSVEVFLGGINTEAFF. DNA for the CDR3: TGCAGCGTTGAAGTATTCTTGGGGGGGATTAACACTGAAGCTTTCTTT.

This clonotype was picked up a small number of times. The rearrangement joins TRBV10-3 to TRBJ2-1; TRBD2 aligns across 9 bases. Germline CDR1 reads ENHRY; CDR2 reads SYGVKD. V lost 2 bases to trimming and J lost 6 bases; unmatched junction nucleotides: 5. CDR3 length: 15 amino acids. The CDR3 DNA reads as TGTGCCATCAGTGAGCTAGTAGCGGGAGCCAATGAGCAGTTCTTC. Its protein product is CAISELVAGANEQFF.

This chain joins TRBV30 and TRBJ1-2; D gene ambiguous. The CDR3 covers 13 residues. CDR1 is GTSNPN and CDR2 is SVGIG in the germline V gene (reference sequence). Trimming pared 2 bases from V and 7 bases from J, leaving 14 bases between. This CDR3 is CAWSRPAVGGYTF. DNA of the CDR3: TGTGCCTGGAGTAGGCCGGCGGTGGGTGGCTACACCTTC.

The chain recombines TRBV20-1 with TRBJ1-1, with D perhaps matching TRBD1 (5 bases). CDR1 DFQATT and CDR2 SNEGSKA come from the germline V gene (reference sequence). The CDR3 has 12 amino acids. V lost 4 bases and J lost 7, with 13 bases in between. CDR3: CSATLGTREAFF. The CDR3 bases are TGCAGTGCTACCCTAGGGACCCGTGAAGCTTTCTTT.

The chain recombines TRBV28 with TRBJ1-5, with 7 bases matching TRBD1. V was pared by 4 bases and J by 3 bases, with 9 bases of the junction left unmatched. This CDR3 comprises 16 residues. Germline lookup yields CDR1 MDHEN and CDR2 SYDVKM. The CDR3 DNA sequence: TGTGCCAGCAGTTCCCTTCGACAGGGCTACAATCAGCCCCAGCATTTT. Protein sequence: CASSSLRQGYNQPQHF.

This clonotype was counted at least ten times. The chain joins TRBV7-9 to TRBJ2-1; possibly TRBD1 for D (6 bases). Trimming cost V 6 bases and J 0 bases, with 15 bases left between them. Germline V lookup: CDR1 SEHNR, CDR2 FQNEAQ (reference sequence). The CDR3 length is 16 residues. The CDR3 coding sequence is TGTGCCAGCAGTTTGGACAGAGGGGGCTCCTACAATGAGCAGTTCTTC. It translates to CASSLDRGGSYNEQFF.